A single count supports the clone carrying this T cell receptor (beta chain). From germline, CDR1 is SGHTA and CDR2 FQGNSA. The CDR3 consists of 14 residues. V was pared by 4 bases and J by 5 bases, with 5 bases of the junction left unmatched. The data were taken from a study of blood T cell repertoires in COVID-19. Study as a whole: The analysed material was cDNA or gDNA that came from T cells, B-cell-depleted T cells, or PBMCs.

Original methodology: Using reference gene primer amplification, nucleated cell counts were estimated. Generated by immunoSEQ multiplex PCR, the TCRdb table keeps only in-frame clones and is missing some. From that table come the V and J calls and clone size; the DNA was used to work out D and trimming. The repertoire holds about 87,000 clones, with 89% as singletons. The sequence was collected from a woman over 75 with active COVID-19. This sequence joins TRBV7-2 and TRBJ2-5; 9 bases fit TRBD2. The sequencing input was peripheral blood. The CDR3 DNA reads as TGTGCCAGCAGCTCAAGGACTAGCGTGGAGACCCAGTACTTC. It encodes CASSSRTSVETQYF.